This T cell receptor (beta chain) is from a study of lymphopenia after photon versus proton radiotherapy. Produced via immunoSEQ multiplex PCR; TCRdb's table is partial and in-frame only. The table has tens of thousands of clones, roughly 88% seen once; the top ten hold approximately 2.6%. This CDR3 region has 16 residues. The germline V gene encodes CDR1 SGHVS and CDR2 FNYEAQ. Trimming removed 0 bases from V and 5 bases from J, with 14 bases in between. The sequence came from a woman in her 70s with pancreatic cancer. The source material was peripheral blood, sampled from a patient treated with photon-based radiotherapy. The V and J genes are TRBV7-6 and TRBJ2-1; the D gene is possibly TRBD1 (5 bases). CDR3 amino acids: CASSLATSGLNNEQFF. The DNA of the CDR3 is TGTGCCAGCAGCTTAGCGACTTCAGGGTTGAACAATGAGCAGTTCTTC.